These 13 T cell receptor beta chains were all obtained from the same sample, sequenced in a study of OX40 agonist ivuxolimab in advanced cancers. Method: immunoSEQ multiplex PCR; TCRdb's copy keeps in-frame clones and lacks some. Here the sample spans more than 65,000 clones, roughly 81% being singletons. Source: CD4+ or CD8+ T cells sorted from blood, taken in a trial of the OX40 agonist ivuxolimab. These receptors were obtained from an adult with an advanced solid tumor such as melanoma, head and neck, liver or kidney cancer.

The chain combines TRBV4-1 with TRBJ1-5, with D perhaps TRBD1 (5 bases). The CDR3 totals 16 residues. Germline-derived CDR1 and CDR2 are MGHRA and YSYEKL. V was pared by 4 bases and J by 0 bases, with 13 bases between. The CDR3 DNA reads TGCGCCAGCAGCCCAGAAGAGACAGCTAGCAATCAGCCCCAGCATTTT. This codes for CASSPEETASNQPQHF.

A single count supports this clone. The rearrangement joins TRBV6-6 to TRBJ2-1; a weak D match, TRBD2 (6 bases). This CDR3 region has 12 residues. The V gene's germline CDR1 is MNHNY and CDR2 SVGAGI (reference sequence). V was shortened by 6 bases and J by 8 bases, with 11 bases between the two germline ends. As DNA, the CDR3 is TGTGCCAGCAGGACTAGTTGGGATGAGCAGTTCTTC. Its translation: CASRTSWDEQFF.

Only a few counts were recorded for this clone. V usage is TRBV2 and J usage is TRBJ2-6, with TRBD1 matching 7 bases. The CDR3 length is 16 residues. The trim removed 6 bases at V and 0 bases at J, leaving 5 bases unmatched. Germline CDR1 is SNHLY and CDR2 is FYNNEI. CDR3 amino acids: CASSRDSFSGANVLTF. As DNA, the CDR3 is TGTGCCAGCAGCCGGGACAGCTTCTCTGGGGCCAACGTCCTGACTTTC. The full variable domain, in which reference TRBV2 and TRBJ2-6 provide the parts outside the CDR3, is EPEVTQTPSHQVTQMGQEVILRCVPISNHLYFYWYRQILGQKVEFLVSFYNNEISEKSEIFDDQFSVERPDGSNFTLKIRSTKLEDSAMYFCASSRDSFSGANVLTFGAGSRLTVL.

The chain uses TRBV20-1 and TRBJ2-7; D is undetermined. CDR3 length: 11 amino acids. In germline, CDR1 is DFQATT, CDR2 SNEGSKA (reference sequence). Trimming left V 3 bases short and J 6 bases short, with 9 bases between. The CDR3, as DNA: TGCAGTGCTAGTCCTTTAGGCGAGCAGTACTTC. Translating gives CSASPLGEQYF.

This clone came up once. The V gene is TRBV9, the J gene TRBJ2-3, with 9 bases that match TRBD1. The germline V gene has CDR1 SGDLS and CDR2 YYNGEE. The ends lost 4 bases at V and 1 base at J; junction bases unmatched: 4. The CDR3 extends over 15 amino acids. DNA for the CDR3: TGTGCCAGCAGCCTCCGACAGGGGGGCACAGATACGCAGTATTTT. The encoded protein is CASSLRQGGTDTQYF.

This chain links TRBV4-2 with TRBJ2-1, with TRBD2 matching 12 bases. CDR1 is LGHNA, CDR2 YNFKEQ, per germline. With V trimmed by 3 bases and J by 3 bases, 9 bases remained unmatched. This CDR3 region has 18 residues. The CDR3: CASSQQTSGSGFYNEQFF. The CDR3 nucleotides are TGTGCCAGCAGCCAGCAGACTAGCGGGAGTGGGTTCTACAATGAGCAGTTCTTC.

The CDR3 sequence is CASSISPGAYEQYF. The DNA of the CDR3 is TGTGCCAGCAGTATTTCCCCGGGGGCCTACGAGCAGTACTTC. The chain combines TRBV7-6 with TRBJ2-7; D is possibly TRBD2 (6 bases). Germline CDR1 SGHVS, CDR2 FNYEAQ. V was pared by 6 bases and J by 2 bases, with 14 bases between. The CDR3 length is 14 residues.

Only one count was recorded for this clone. The chain combines TRBV6-5 with TRBJ2-7; 8 bases fit TRBD2. The V and J ends lost 6 bases and 3 bases, in that order; junction bases with no gene match: 10. The germline CDR1 and CDR2 sequences are MNHEY and SVGAGI. The CDR3 runs to 15 residues. The CDR3 sequence is CASSITSGAYYEQYF. The CDR3 DNA is TGTGCCAGCAGCATTACTAGCGGAGCCTACTACGAGCAGTACTTC.

This clone was seen more than once but under ten times. The CDR3 region is CASSGQGLGSYEQYF. The CDR3 bases are TGTGCCAGCTCAGGACAGGGGTTGGGCTCCTACGAGCAGTACTTC. This sequence joins TRBV18 and TRBJ2-7, with 9 bases identical to TRBD1. CDR3 length: 15 amino acids. The V gene end was trimmed by 5 bases and the J gene end by 0 bases; junction bases not matched to a gene: 5. Looked up from germline, CDR1 is KGHSH and CDR2 is LQKENI.

J is TRBJ2-2 and V is TRBV19; 9 bases match TRBD1. The trim removed 5 bases at V and 6 bases at J, leaving 16 bases unmatched. Per germline, CDR1 LNHDA and CDR2 SQIVND (reference sequence). This CDR3 spans 18 amino acids. The CDR3 region is CASSPKVFGTGYAGELFF. The DNA of the CDR3 is TGTGCCAGTAGTCCCAAGGTGTTCGGGACAGGGTACGCCGGGGAGCTGTTTTTT.

This rearrangement joins TRBV9 to TRBJ2-5, with no clear D. Germline loops: CDR1 SGDLS, CDR2 YYNGEE. Trimming took 0 bases from V and 2 from J, leaving 14 bases between them. The CDR3 contains 16 residues. CDR3 in DNA: TGTGCCAGCAGCGTAGCCGTAGGAGCCCATCAAGAGACCCAGTACTTC. It encodes CASSVAVGAHQETQYF.

The chain recombines TRBV28 with TRBJ1-1; tentatively, D is TRBD1 (6 bases). The V end lost 8 bases, the J end lost 3 bases, and 19 bases lay between the germline ends. Germline V CDR1 and CDR2: MDHEN, SYDVKM. CDR3 length: 15 residues. The chain's CDR3 is CASPPHFQGHTEAFF. CDR3 sequence (DNA): TGTGCCAGCCCCCCGCATTTTCAGGGGCACACTGAAGCTTTCTTT.

The chain has TRBV7-8 and TRBJ2-3; D call uncertain. CDR1 is SGHVS and CDR2 is FQNEAQ in the germline V gene. The CDR3 totals 12 residues. Trimming removed 6 bases from V and 1 base from J, with 5 bases in between. The CDR3 sequence is CASSRGTDTQYF. CDR3 sequence (DNA): TGTGCCAGCAGTCGGGGCACAGATACGCAGTATTTT.